Shown below are 30 T cell receptor beta chains from a single sample sequenced in a study of T cell responses to AZD1222 COVID-19 vaccine (dated by TCRdb to the early 2020s). The receptor library was made with the immunoSEQ multiplex PCR assay. TCRdb's version of the immuneACCESS table is confined to in-frame rearrangements and falls short of the full clone set. An unresolved V gene accounts for under half of the shortfall where checked; the remainder is of unknown origin. This sample has some 170,000 clones in its table, and roughly 90% of those were observed once. The top ten constitute approximately 1.8% of the sample. Taken with the paper, the label for time point translates to: about 28 days (+/-7) after the second vaccine dose. Sample: peripheral blood, taken 28 days after the second AZD1222 dose. All receptors come from an adult who received the AZD1222 COVID-19 vaccine.

The rearrangement joins TRBV7-8 to TRBJ2-7; 8 bases agree with TRBD1. Germline CDR1 SGHVS, CDR2 FQNEAQ. This CDR3 is 20 amino acids long. V shed 2 bases and J 0 bases; nucleotides not matched to a gene: 18. As DNA, the CDR3 is TGTGCCAGCAGCTTATATCCCGGCAGGGGGCACGGAAGGAGCTCCTACGAGCAGTACTTC. Translation gives CASSLYPGRGHGRSSYEQYF.

This chain links TRBV5-1 with TRBJ2-5; D perhaps matches TRBD2 (6 bases). Germline-derived CDR1 and CDR2 are SGHRS and YFSETQ. The V end was cut by 4 bases, the J end by 5 bases, with 15 bases between. The CDR3 covers 14 residues. DNA for the CDR3: TGCGCCAGCAGCCGGGACTTGGCGGGGGAGACCCAGTACTTC. Translated: CASSRDLAGETQYF.

In its sample, this clone was seen a few times. V gene TRBV18 combines with J gene TRBJ1-2; the match to TRBD1 covers 8 bases. The CDR3 totals 13 residues. Germline V lookup: CDR1 KGHSH, CDR2 LQKENI. V lost 2 bases, J lost 6 bases, and 2 bases stayed unmatched. CDR3 sequence reads: CASSPVTGDGYTF. The DNA of the CDR3 is TGTGCCAGCTCACCAGTGACAGGGGATGGCTACACCTTC.

This chain connects TRBV7-9 to TRBJ2-7; D call uncertain. With 2 bases removed from V and 7 bases from J, the gap between germline ends came to 6 bases. This CDR3 is built from 11 residues. Germline-derived CDR1 and CDR2 are SEHNR and FQNEAQ (reference sequence). DNA of the CDR3: TGTGCCAGCAGCTTATTTAGAGAGCAGTACTTC. Its protein is CASSLFREQYF.

The chain carries TRBV12-3 or TRBV12-4 and TRBJ1-1; no firm D call. The CDR3 totals 12 residues. V was shortened by 2 bases and J by 4 bases, with 5 bases between the two germline ends. CDR3 nucleotide sequence: TGTGCCAGCAGTTTATGGGGCACTGAAGCTTTCTTT. This sequence encodes CASSLWGTEAFF.

V is TRBV4-1 and J is TRBJ1-3; no clear D gene. This CDR3 is built from 14 residues. CDR1 is MGHRA and CDR2 is YSYEKL in the germline V gene. Trimming cost V 7 bases and J 0 bases, with 10 bases left between them. In DNA form, the CDR3 reads TGCGCCAGCACCCCCTTAGGCTCTGGAAACACCATATATTTT. Protein: CASTPLGSGNTIYF.

The chain has TRBV19 and TRBJ1-1, with D tentatively TRBD1 (5 bases). Germline lookup yields CDR1 LNHDA and CDR2 SQIVND (reference sequence). Trimming left V 11 bases short and J 1 base short, with 17 bases between. The CDR3 contains 14 residues. CDR3 bases: TGTGCCTCCACGTGGGGGACCCCGAACACTGAAGCTTTCTTT. Residues: CASTWGTPNTEAFF.

This chain joins TRBV12-3 or TRBV12-4 and TRBJ2-7; weak D call: TRBD2 (5 bases). Trimming took off 5 bases at V and 1 base at J, with 9 bases between the two ends. This CDR3 is built from 13 residues. The CDR3 nucleotides are TGTGCCAGCAGTCCTTGGAGGTCCTACGAGCAGTACTTC. Translation: CASSPWRSYEQYF.

This clone is a singleton in its sample. This rearrangement joins TRBV6-1 to TRBJ1-1; no clear D. The CDR3 consists of 12 residues. Trimming took 2 bases from V and 1 from J, leaving 2 bases between them. Per germline, CDR1 MNHNS and CDR2 SASEGT. CDR3 sequence (DNA): TGTGCCAGCAGTGAATGGAACACTGAAGCTTTCTTT. This translates into CASSEWNTEAFF.

J is TRBJ2-2 and V is TRBV12-3 or TRBV12-4; D gene unclear. V was trimmed by 7 bases and J by 6 bases, leaving 12 bases between them. The CDR3 totals 13 residues. The CDR3 nucleotides are TGTGCCAGCACCGATGGAAGGTCCGGGGAGCTGTTTTTT. It codes for CASTDGRSGELFF.

This clone was counted only a few times. The genes are TRBV29-1 and TRBJ1-3; 8 nucleotides agree with TRBD1. Germline V gene data show CDR1 as SQVTM and CDR2 as ANQGSEA. The junction had 6 bases not matched to a gene; V was cut back by 0 bases and J by 8 bases. The CDR3 spans 14 residues. CDR3 in DNA: TGCAGCGTTGAAGATCCGGACAGGGTAGACACCATATATTTT. As protein: CSVEDPDRVDTIYF.

This rearrangement joins TRBV9 to TRBJ2-2; 7 bases are a match to TRBD1. The V gene's germline CDR1 is SGDLS and CDR2 YYNGEE. This CDR3 is 17 amino acids long. Trimming took 0 bases from V and 3 from J; bases not matched to a gene: 8. CDR3: CASSVAPTGVHTGELFF. CDR3 DNA sequence: TGTGCCAGCAGCGTAGCCCCTACAGGGGTACACACCGGGGAGCTGTTTTTT. Filled out from reference TRBV9 and TRBJ2-2, the complete variable domain reads DSGVTQTPKHLITATGQRVTLRCSPRSGDLSVYWYQQSLDQGLQFLIQYYNGEERAKGNILERFSAQQFPDLHSELNLSSLELGDSALYFCASSVAPTGVHTGELFFGEGSRLTVL.

The rearrangement joins TRBV5-4 to TRBJ2-7; 11 nucleotides align to TRBD1. Germline values: CDR1 SGHNT, CDR2 YYREEE (reference sequence). This CDR3 spans 13 amino acids. Trimming removed 3 bases from V and 5 bases from J; junction bases left unmatched: 1. CDR3 loop: CASSWDRGDEQYF. The CDR3 region has the DNA TGTGCCAGCAGCTGGGACAGGGGGGACGAGCAGTACTTC.

This chain links TRBV29-1 with TRBJ1-1, with D possibly matching TRBD1 (5 bases). Germline values: CDR1 SQVTM, CDR2 ANQGSEA. The CDR3 runs to 12 residues. V lost 3 bases and J lost 4, with 9 bases in between. The CDR3 reads CSVEAGGTEAFF. In DNA form, the CDR3 reads TGCAGCGTTGAGGCCGGGGGCACTGAAGCTTTCTTT.

This chain uses TRBV9 with TRBJ2-1, with 7 bases identical to TRBD1. From germline, CDR1 is SGDLS and CDR2 YYNGEE. The CDR3 is 15 amino acids. V dropped 4 bases and J dropped 4; count of bases not matched to a gene: 8. CDR3 region: CASSPITGQYNEQFF. CDR3 nucleotide sequence: TGTGCCAGCAGCCCCATAACGGGACAGTACAATGAGCAGTTCTTC.

This chain uses TRBV6-5 with TRBJ1-1; D is perhaps TRBD1 (5 bases). This CDR3 has 15 residues. Germline V gene sequence: CDR1 MNHEY, CDR2 SVGAGI. The V end was cut by 0 bases, the J end by 2 bases, with 10 bases between. This CDR3 is CASSYSTQGNTEAFF. The CDR3 nucleotides read TGTGCCAGCAGTTACTCGACGCAGGGCAACACTGAAGCTTTCTTT.

The V and J genes are TRBV7-9 and TRBJ1-4; possibly TRBD1 for D (5 bases). The CDR3 consists of 15 residues. The germline V and J ends were trimmed by 3 bases and 4 bases, with 12 bases remaining between them. CDR1 is SEHNR and CDR2 is FQNEAQ in the germline V gene (reference sequence). The CDR3 loop is CASSFGARSNEKLFF. The CDR3 bases are TGTGCCAGCAGCTTCGGGGCCCGGAGTAATGAAAAACTGTTTTTT.

This rearrangement joins TRBV19 to TRBJ2-2; 10 nucleotides match TRBD1. Per the germline V gene, CDR1 is LNHDA and CDR2 is SQIVND (reference sequence). CDR3 length: 16 residues. Germline trimming cut 5 bases from V and 3 bases from J; bases unmatched to any gene: 6. CDR3: CASSHTGTGDTGELFF. CDR3 nucleotide sequence: TGTGCCAGTAGTCATACCGGGACAGGGGACACCGGGGAGCTGTTTTTT. The full variable domain, in which reference TRBV19 and TRBJ2-2 provide the parts outside the CDR3, is DGGITQSPKYLFRKEGQNVTLSCEQNLNHDAMYWYRQDPGQGLRLIYYSQIVNDFQKGDIAEGYSVSREKKESFPLTVTSAQKNPTAFYLCASSHTGTGDTGELFFGEGSRLTVL.

The chain recombines TRBV10-3 with TRBJ1-2, with TRBD1 as a possible D gene (5 bases). Germline lookup yields CDR1 ENHRY and CDR2 SYGVKD. The CDR3 is 13 amino acids. Deletions cut 7 bases from V and 4 bases from J, with 13 bases between. The DNA for the CDR3 is TGTGCCATCAAAAGGCCTAGGGGCTATGGCTACACCTTC. This sequence encodes CAIKRPRGYGYTF.

J is TRBJ1-1 and V is TRBV19; TRBD1 matches at 8 bases. The CDR3 sequence is 15 residues long. Germline V lookup: CDR1 LNHDA, CDR2 SQIVND (reference sequence). The junction had 6 bases not matched to a gene; V was cut back by 5 bases and J by 1 base. CDR3 region: CASSGSTGENTEAFF. As DNA, the CDR3 is TGTGCCAGTAGTGGGTCGACAGGGGAGAACACTGAAGCTTTCTTT.

The rearrangement uses TRBV5-1 and TRBJ2-1; no clear D. Trimming took 1 base from V and 7 from J, leaving 6 bases between them. In germline, CDR1 is SGHRS, CDR2 YFSETQ. The CDR3 is made up of 12 amino acids. CDR3 region: CASSLMANEQFF. CDR3 bases: TGCGCCAGCAGCTTGATGGCAAATGAGCAGTTCTTC. Supplemented by reference TRBV5-1 and TRBJ2-1, the full variable domain reads KAGVTQTPRYLIKTRGQQVTLSCSPISGHRSVSWYQQTPGQGLQFLFEYFSETQRNKGNFPGRFSGRQFSNSRSEMNVSTLELGDSALYLCASSLMANEQFFGPGTRLTVL.

V and J are TRBV5-1 and TRBJ2-7; D is possibly TRBD1 (7 bases). In germline, CDR1 is SGHRS, CDR2 YFSETQ. The CDR3 covers 14 residues. V lost 0 bases and J 7 bases, leaving 14 bases between the germline ends. The CDR3 spells CASSLDRGLLEQYF. CDR3 DNA: TGCGCCAGCAGCTTGGACAGGGGACTGTTGGAGCAGTACTTC.

The rearrangement uses TRBV5-1 and TRBJ2-7; TRBD1 agrees at 10 bases. The germline CDR1 and CDR2 sequences are SGHRS and YFSETQ. Trimming took 2 bases from V and 5 from J; bases not matched to a gene: 4. The CDR3 sequence is 14 residues long. The CDR3 here is CASSLRTGGNEQYF. The CDR3 DNA is TGCGCCAGCAGCTTAAGGACAGGGGGTAACGAGCAGTACTTC.

The gene calls are TRBV4-1 and TRBJ2-6; 11 bases are shared with TRBD2. Unmatched junction bases numbered 15, after V lost 5 bases and J lost 0 bases. The CDR3 loop spans 21 amino acids. The germline V gene has CDR1 MGHRA and CDR2 YSYEKL. CDR3 in amino acids: CASSEGRVTSGTSSGANVLTF. The CDR3 bases are TGCGCCAGCAGCGAGGGAAGGGTGACTAGCGGGACGAGCTCTGGGGCCAACGTCCTGACTTTC.

The V gene is TRBV18, the J gene TRBJ1-2, with 7 bases fitting TRBD1. V trimming: 6 bases; J trimming: 8 bases; junction bases outside the gene matches: 24. This CDR3 comprises 18 residues. Germline-derived CDR1 and CDR2 are KGHSH and LQKENI. The CDR3 loop is CASSPVLGRQGPGSGYTF. The DNA of the CDR3 is TGTGCCAGCTCTCCGGTGCTGGGGAGACAGGGCCCCGGTTCGGGCTACACCTTC. Variable domain in full (rest from reference TRBV18 and TRBJ1-2): NAGVMQNPRHLVRRRGQEARLRCSPMKGHSHVYWYRQLPEEGLKFMVYLQKENIIDESGMPKERFSAEFPKEGPSILRIQQVVRGDSAAYFCASSPVLGRQGPGSGYTFGSGTRLTVV.

The V gene is TRBV18, the J gene TRBJ2-1, with 16 positions matching TRBD2. CDR3 length: 16 residues. J was trimmed by 9 bases and V by 6 bases; bases with no gene match: 8. Germline-derived CDR1 and CDR2 are KGHSH and LQKENI. CDR3 coding DNA: TGTGCCAGCTCCCCGTCCGGGACTAGCGGGAGGGCTGAGCAGTTCTTC. This codes for CASSPSGTSGRAEQFF.

The rearrangement links TRBV19 to TRBJ1-4; D gene unclear. Trimming left V 3 bases short and J 13 bases short, with 18 bases between. Germline V gene lookup returns CDR1 LNHDA and CDR2 SQIVND (reference sequence). The CDR3 runs to 14 residues. This CDR3 is CASSMIPRSSPLFF. In DNA, the CDR3 is TGTGCCAGTAGTATGATACCACGTAGCTCCCCACTGTTTTTT.

This rearrangement joins TRBV30 to TRBJ1-2, with 9 bases that match TRBD1. Germline V gene lookup returns CDR1 GTSNPN and CDR2 SVGIG (reference sequence). This CDR3 contains 13 residues. Losses at the gene ends were 6 bases for V and 4 bases for J; bases not matched to a gene: 6. The CDR3 region is CACEGQGTYGYTF. The DNA for the CDR3 is TGTGCCTGTGAGGGACAGGGAACCTATGGCTACACCTTC.

The chain uses TRBV6-4 and TRBJ1-6; D remains ambiguous. The CDR3 is 15 amino acids. CDR1 and CDR2 from the germline V gene are MRHNA and SNTAGT. The V and J ends lost 0 bases and 2 bases respectively, with 5 bases between them. DNA for the CDR3: TGTGCCAGCAGTGACTCTACCGCCTATAATTCACCCCTCCACTTT. Translated: CASSDSTAYNSPLHF.

V is TRBV11-2 and J is TRBJ2-7; D gene ambiguous. This CDR3 has 12 residues. Germline V gene lookup returns CDR1 SGHAT and CDR2 FQNNGV. V dropped 2 bases and J dropped 3 bases, with 5 bases sitting between them. CDR3 nucleotides: TGTGCCAGCAGCTTATTGGACTACGAGCAGTACTTC. Protein product: CASSLLDYEQYF. Based on the CDR3 plus reference TRBV11-2 and TRBJ2-7, the full variable domain is EAGVAQSPRYKIIEKRQSVAFWCNPISGHATLYWYQQILGQGPKLLIQFQNNGVVDDSQLPKDRFSAERLKGVDSTLKIQPAKLEDSAVYLCASSLLDYEQYFGPGTRLTVT.